This TCR beta chain originates from a study of beta chain features in type 1 diabetes. Only one heparinised blood draw was taken per donor, and its volume averaged about 120 mL. This clone was observed a handful of times. Its antigen is as yet unknown. Reverse transcription of all isolated RNA meant that expressed TCRB transcripts were sequenced. Only in-frame clones appear in the TCRdb table, and some are missing; sequencing was by immunoSEQ multiplex PCR. The repertoire holds 640,000 or so clones, with over 13% as singletons. Study outcomes and limitations: The study found fewer insertions and more deletions at VDJ junctions in type 1 diabetes patients. Across all four CD4+ subsets, people with type 1 diabetes showed modestly shorter TCRB CDR3s.

The sample taken for sequencing was naive CD4+ T cells from blood. This TCR came from a man aged 18 to 30 with type 1 diabetes.

CDR3 DNA sequence: TGTGCGTCTGGGACAGATACGCAGTATTTT. It specifies CASGTDTQYF. This rearrangement joins TRBV30 to TRBJ2-3, with D uncertain. The germline CDR1 and CDR2 sequences are GTSNPN and SVGIG (reference sequence). The CDR3 contains 10 residues.